One and the same sample provided the 24 T cell receptor beta chains below, sequenced in a study of cytomegalovirus exposure and HLA in healthy donors. Vbeta (60) and Jbeta (13) primers were used in the PCR. Clones were read by immunoSEQ multiplex PCR, and TCRdb kept only the in-frame ones, dropping some. The sample includes roughly 150,000 clones, over 75% of them seen just once. The sample was PBMCs. The receptors come from a man between 25 and 39 years old in good health.

This chain joins TRBV28 and TRBJ2-7, with D possibly matching TRBD2 (6 bases). Trimming shortened V by 8 bases and J by 3 bases, and 11 bases separated the two germline ends. Germline values: CDR1 MDHEN, CDR2 SYDVKM. This CDR3 region has 12 residues. The CDR3 here is CASVGSGYEQYF. CDR3 sequence (DNA): TGTGCCAGCGTCGGGAGTGGCTACGAGCAGTACTTC.

The gene calls are TRBV27 and TRBJ2-7; no definite D call. The CDR3 sequence is 13 residues long. CDR1 MNHEY and CDR2 SMNVEV come from the germline V gene (reference sequence). The V end lost 3 bases, the J end lost 2 bases, and 8 bases lay between the germline ends. CDR3 region: CASSFATPYEQYF. The CDR3 DNA is TGTGCCAGCAGTTTCGCTACCCCCTACGAGCAGTACTTC.

The V call is TRBV28, the J call TRBJ2-7; 12 nucleotides align to TRBD2. Germline values: CDR1 MDHEN, CDR2 SYDVKM. With V trimmed by 5 bases and J by 3 bases, 11 bases remained unmatched. CDR3 length equals 17 residues. CDR3 sequence: CASSHQRTSGNRYEQYF. Written as DNA, the CDR3 is TGTGCCAGCAGTCACCAACGGACTAGCGGGAATCGCTACGAGCAGTACTTC.

The CDR3 here is CASKRLAGDTQYF. CDR3 sequence (DNA): TGTGCCAGCAAAAGACTAGCGGGAGATACGCAGTATTTT. The chain employs TRBV7-3 and TRBJ2-3; 10 nucleotides line up with TRBD2. V was clipped by 7 bases and J by 5 bases; unmatched bases: 3. The CDR3 length is 13 residues. The germline V gene has CDR1 SGHTA and CDR2 FQGTGA.

J is TRBJ2-3 and V is TRBV11-2; 8 bases fit TRBD1. With V trimmed by 4 bases and J by 4 bases, 7 bases remained unmatched. The germline V gene has CDR1 SGHAT and CDR2 FQNNGV. The length of the CDR3 is 15 residues. DNA of the CDR3: TGTGCCAGCAGCTCCCAGGGGGCTGGCCCAGATACGCAGTATTTT. This gives the protein CASSSQGAGPDTQYF.

The rearrangement uses TRBV10-2 and TRBJ2-3; 7 bases are shared with TRBD2. V trimming: 6 bases; J trimming: 4 bases; junction bases outside the gene matches: 4. Germline values: CDR1 WSHSY, CDR2 SAAADI. This CDR3 has 13 residues. CDR3 in DNA: TGCGCCAGCAGGGCAGGGAGGGCAGATACGCAGTATTTT. This gives the protein CASRAGRADTQYF.

The chain has TRBV28 and TRBJ2-2, with 11 bases identical to TRBD2. Germline values: CDR1 MDHEN, CDR2 SYDVKM. The CDR3 totals 16 residues. Germline trimming cut 6 bases from V and 2 bases from J; bases unmatched to any gene: 5. CDR3 sequence reads: CASSSRLAGNTGELFF. The CDR3 coding sequence is TGTGCCAGCAGCTCACGACTAGCGGGAAACACCGGGGAGCTGTTTTTT.

The chain recombines TRBV6-5 with TRBJ1-5, with D uncertain. Germline V gene sequence: CDR1 MNHEY, CDR2 SVGAGI. The V end was cut by 0 bases, the J end by 4 bases, with 10 bases between. This CDR3 comprises 15 residues. Written as DNA, the CDR3 is TGTGCCAGCAGTTACTCGAAACGGCGGAATCAGCCCCAGCATTTT. Protein sequence: CASSYSKRRNQPQHF.

The rearrangement links TRBV5-6 to TRBJ2-5, with TRBD1 matching over 7 bases. The CDR3 is 16 residues long. The J segment lost 0 bases and the V segment lost 1 base, leaving 6 bases of the junction unmatched. Germline-derived CDR1 and CDR2 are SGHDT and YYEEEE. CDR3 protein: CASSLLGQMDQETQYF. As DNA, the CDR3 is TGTGCCAGCAGCTTGCTGGGACAGATGGACCAAGAGACCCAGTACTTC.

This clone showed up just a few times. V and J are TRBV5-1 and TRBJ2-1; TRBD1 matches 7 bases. CDR3 size: 14 residues. The trim removed 8 bases at V and 0 bases at J, leaving 5 bases unmatched. Germline V gene sequence: CDR1 SGHRS, CDR2 YFSETQ. The CDR3 nucleotides read TGCGCCAGTGCCCGGGACAGCTCCTACAATGAGCAGTTCTTC. It specifies CASARDSSYNEQFF.

Regarding this clone: Here the CDR3 omits its conserved ending phenylalanine or tryptophan, so a read error is the likely source. This chain uses TRBV5-6 with TRBJ1-2; D perhaps matches TRBD1 (5 bases). Trimming cost V 1 base and J 4 bases, with 8 bases left between them. The germline V gene has CDR1 SGHDT and CDR2 YYEEEE. CDR3 length: 13 amino acids. CDR3 sequence: CASSLFDSYGYTL. In DNA, the CDR3 is TGTGCCAGCAGCTTGTTTGACAGCTATGGCTACACCCTC.

CDR3 loop: CASSISGYNEQFF. CDR3 nucleotide sequence: TGTGCCAGTAGTATAAGCGGCTACAATGAGCAGTTCTTC. The rearrangement uses TRBV19 and TRBJ2-1; D is possibly TRBD2 (5 bases). V dropped 2 bases and J dropped 3 bases, with 5 bases sitting between them. Germline assignment: CDR1 LNHDA and CDR2 SQIVND (reference sequence). CDR3 length: 13 residues.

The gene calls are TRBV7-2 and TRBJ1-1, with D tentatively TRBD1 (5 bases). Looked up from germline, CDR1 is SGHTA and CDR2 is FQGNSA. The CDR3 is 16 residues long. The ends were cut back, 5 bases at V and 5 bases at J, with 21 bases in the middle. The CDR3 is CASSPYYLGEGTEAFF. DNA for the CDR3: TGTGCCAGCAGCCCATACTATTTAGGGGAGGGGACTGAAGCTTTCTTT.

The V call is TRBV6-5, the J call TRBJ2-2; 9 positions agree with TRBD1. In germline, CDR1 is MNHEY, CDR2 SVGAGI. V was pared by 7 bases and J by 4 bases, with 7 bases of the junction left unmatched. The CDR3 runs to 15 residues. The CDR3, as DNA: TGTGCCAGCACTCTACAGGGGGCGGCCACCGGGGAGCTGTTTTTT. Translating gives CASTLQGAATGELFF.

This chain joins TRBV2 and TRBJ2-5, with 8 positions matching TRBD2. V dropped 6 bases and J dropped 3; count of bases not matched to a gene: 3. Germline V gene sequence: CDR1 SNHLY, CDR2 FYNNEI. This CDR3 is built from 13 residues. CDR3 in amino acids: CASSGGGKETQYF. CDR3 nucleotides: TGTGCCAGCAGCGGGGGGGGGAAAGAGACCCAGTACTTC.

With regard to this clone: One junction end does not reproduce the germline sequence, and a read error may be involved. The rearrangement joins TRBV7-9 to TRBJ1-1; D ambiguous. The CDR3 is 11 amino acids. The germline gives CDR1 SEHNR, CDR2 FQNEAQ (reference sequence). CDR3 residues: CSSSLVSEAFF. As DNA, the CDR3 is TGTTCCAGCAGCTTAGTCTCTGAAGCTTTCTTT. The whole variable domain, filled in from reference TRBV7-9 and TRBJ1-1, reads DTGVSQNPRHKITKRGQNVTFRCDPISEHNRLYWYRQTLGQGPEFLTYFQNEAQLEKSRLLSDRFSAERPKGSFSTLEIQRTEQGDSAMYLCSSSLVSEAFFGQGTRLTVV.

V is TRBV7-3 and J is TRBJ2-1; tentative D call: TRBD2 (6 bases). Trimming left V 4 bases short and J 3 bases short, with 16 bases between. The CDR3 has 16 residues. In germline, CDR1 is SGHTA, CDR2 FQGTGA. CDR3 DNA: TGTGCCAGCAGCTCCGCTTTAGCGGCTAACTACAATGAGCAGTTCTTC. Residues: CASSSALAANYNEQFF. The full variable domain, its missing parts supplied by reference TRBV7-3 and TRBJ2-1, is GAGVSQTPSNKVTEKGKYVELRCDPISGHTALYWYRQSLGQGPEFLIYFQGTGAADDSGLPNDRFFAVRPEGSVSTLKIQRTERGDSAVYLCASSSALAANYNEQFFGPGTRLTVL.

On this clone itself: Sequence at one end of the junction differs from germline and may be a read error. The chain carries TRBV7-9 and TRBJ2-1; tentative D call: TRBD1 (6 bases). The CDR3 contains 12 residues. Germline V gives CDR1 SEHNR, CDR2 FQNEAQ (reference sequence). CDR3 bases: TGTTCCAGCCCCCACAGGGACAATGAGCAGTTCTTC. Amino acids: CSSPHRDNEQFF.

The CDR3 bases are TGTGCCAGCAGTCCCTTCAGGGATGGCTACACCTTC. Translation gives CASSPFRDGYTF. This rearrangement joins TRBV28 to TRBJ1-2; D may be TRBD1 (5 bases). Deletions cut 5 bases from V and 6 bases from J, with 10 bases between. CDR1 and CDR2 from the germline V gene are MDHEN and SYDVKM. The CDR3 is 12 residues long.

The chain recombines TRBV7-9 with TRBJ2-2; perhaps TRBD2 as D (6 bases). Germline lookup yields CDR1 SEHNR and CDR2 FQNEAQ (reference sequence). The V gene lost 5 bases and the J gene lost 5 bases, with 18 bases spanning the gap. CDR3 size: 16 residues. CDR3 in DNA: TGTGCCAGCAGCCGTAGGGACTTTGAGGGGACCGGGGAGCTGTTTTTT. This encodes CASSRRDFEGTGELFF.

The rearrangement uses TRBV7-3 and TRBJ2-7; 9 bases line up with TRBD2. After removal of 1 base from V and 2 bases from J, the junction contained 6 bases not matched to a gene. CDR1 SGHTA and CDR2 FQGTGA come from the germline V gene. There are 16 residues in the CDR3. CDR3 sequence reads: CASSLSGVAGAYEQYF. CDR3 in DNA: TGTGCCAGCAGCTTAAGTGGGGTAGCGGGAGCCTACGAGCAGTACTTC.

The chain employs TRBV6-5 and TRBJ2-7; D perhaps matches TRBD2 (6 bases). Germline values: CDR1 MNHEY, CDR2 SVGAGI. Trimming stripped 3 bases from V and 5 bases from J, with 14 bases between. The CDR3 is made up of 14 amino acids. The CDR3 protein is CASSYSTGVHEQYF. Here the CDR3 DNA reads TGTGCCAGCAGTTATTCCACGGGAGTCCACGAGCAGTACTTC.

As DNA, the CDR3 is TGTGCCAGCGTGAACAGGTTTCCCTACGAGCAGTACTTC. Encoded protein: CASVNRFPYEQYF. The chain joins TRBV6-1 to TRBJ2-7; tentatively, D is TRBD1 (5 bases). Trimming stripped 8 bases from V and 2 bases from J, with 13 bases between. The CDR3 length is 13 residues. CDR1 MNHNS and CDR2 SASEGT come from the germline V gene.

On this clone itself: One junction end does not reproduce the germline sequence, and a read error may be involved. The chain has TRBV7-9 and TRBJ2-7, with a tentative D call TRBD2 (6 bases). The germline V gene has CDR1 SEHNR and CDR2 FQNEAQ (reference sequence). The CDR3 totals 14 residues. This CDR3 reads CSSSSPRSGYEQYF. CDR3 DNA: TGTTCCAGCAGCTCCCCCCGTAGCGGCTACGAGCAGTACTTC.